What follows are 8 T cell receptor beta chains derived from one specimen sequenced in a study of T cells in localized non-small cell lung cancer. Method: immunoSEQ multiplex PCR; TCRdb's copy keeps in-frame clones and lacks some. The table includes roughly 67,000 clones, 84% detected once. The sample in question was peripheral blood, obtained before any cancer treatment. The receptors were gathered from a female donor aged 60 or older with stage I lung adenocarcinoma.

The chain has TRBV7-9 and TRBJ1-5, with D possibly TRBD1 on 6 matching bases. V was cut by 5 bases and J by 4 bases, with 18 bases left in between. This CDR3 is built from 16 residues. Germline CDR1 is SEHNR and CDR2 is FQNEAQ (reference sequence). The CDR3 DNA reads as TGTGCCAGCAGCCTTAGCAACCTACAGGGAAATCAGCCCCAGCATTTT. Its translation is CASSLSNLQGNQPQHF. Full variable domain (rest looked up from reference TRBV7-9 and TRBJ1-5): DTGVSQNPRHKITKRGQNVTFRCDPISEHNRLYWYRQTLGQGPEFLTYFQNEAQLEKSRLLSDRFSAERPKGSFSTLEIQRTEQGDSAMYLCASSLSNLQGNQPQHFGDGTRLSIL.

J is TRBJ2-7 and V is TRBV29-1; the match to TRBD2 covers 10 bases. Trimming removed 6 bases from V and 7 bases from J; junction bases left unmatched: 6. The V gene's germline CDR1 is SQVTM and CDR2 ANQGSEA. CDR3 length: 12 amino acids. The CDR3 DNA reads TGCAGCGTAGCGGGAGGGCCAAGGGAGCAGTACTTC. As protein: CSVAGGPREQYF.

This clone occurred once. CDR3 amino acids: CASSLAVNQPQHF. The CDR3 DNA reads TGTGCCAGCAGCTTAGCAGTTAATCAGCCCCAGCATTTT. This chain uses TRBV7-2 with TRBJ1-5, with D hard to call. The germline CDR1 and CDR2 sequences are SGHTA and FQGNSA. The CDR3 spans 13 residues. V shed 0 bases and J shed 4 bases, with 4 bases lying between them.

CDR3 DNA: TGTGCCAGCAGCGTAACACTAGCGGGAGGGTACAATGAGCAGTTCTTC. Translating it yields CASSVTLAGGYNEQFF. This chain connects TRBV9 to TRBJ2-1, with 13 nucleotides matching TRBD2. The V and J ends lost 1 base and 4 bases, in that order; junction bases with no gene match: 2. The CDR3 is 16 residues long. Germline V CDR1 and CDR2: SGDLS, YYNGEE.

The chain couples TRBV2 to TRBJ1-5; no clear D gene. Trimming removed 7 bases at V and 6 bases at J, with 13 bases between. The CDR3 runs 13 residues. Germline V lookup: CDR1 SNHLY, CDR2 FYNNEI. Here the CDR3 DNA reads TGTGCCAGCACCCCGCGGCGGGTTCAGCCCCAGCATTTT. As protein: CASTPRRVQPQHF.

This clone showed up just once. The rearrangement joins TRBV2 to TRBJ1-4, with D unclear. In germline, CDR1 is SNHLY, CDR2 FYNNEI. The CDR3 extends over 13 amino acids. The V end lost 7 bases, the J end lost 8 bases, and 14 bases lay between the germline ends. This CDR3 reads CASTNWASEKLFF. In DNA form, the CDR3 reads TGTGCCAGCACAAATTGGGCCAGCGAAAAACTGTTTTTT.

CDR3 bases: TGTGCCAGCATGGGACAGGTTAACTCTGGAAACACCATATATTTT. It specifies CASMGQVNSGNTIYF. The chain has TRBV6-1 and TRBJ1-3, with 8 bases that match TRBD1. The V and J ends lost 7 bases and 0 bases, in that order; junction bases with no gene match: 5. Germline CDR1 is MNHNS and CDR2 is SASEGT. The CDR3 sequence is 15 residues long.

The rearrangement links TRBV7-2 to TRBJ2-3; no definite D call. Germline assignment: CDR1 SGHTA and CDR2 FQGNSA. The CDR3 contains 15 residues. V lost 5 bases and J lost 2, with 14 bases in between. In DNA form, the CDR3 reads TGTGCCAGCAGCCTCTCAGGATCCGACACAGATACGCAGTATTTT. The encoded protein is CASSLSGSDTDTQYF.